The 9 T cell receptor beta chains below all came from one sample that was sequenced in a study of blood T cell repertoires in COVID-19. Profiling relied on immunoSEQ multiplex PCR, and the TCRdb table lists in-frame clones only, not all of them. The table lists roughly 100,000 clones, 86% of them singletons, with roughly 25% in the top ten. Sequences were obtained from peripheral blood. Receptors were obtained from a human donor in a cohort sampled during active COVID-19.

The chain recombines TRBV4-3 with TRBJ1-4; D ambiguous. The CDR3 totals 15 residues. CDR1 is LGHNA, CDR2 YSLEER, per germline. Trimming stripped 0 bases from V and 0 bases from J, with 5 bases between. The CDR3 DNA reads as TGCGCCAGCAGCCAAGAAACTGCAACTAATGAAAAACTGTTTTTT. As protein: CASSQETATNEKLFF.

CDR3 region: CSVAGTSGLFSYNEQFF. CDR3 DNA: TGCAGCGTTGCAGGGACTAGCGGGTTGTTCTCCTACAATGAGCAGTTCTTC. The chain combines TRBV29-1 with TRBJ2-1; 12 positions match TRBD2. The length of the CDR3 is 17 residues. Germline assignment: CDR1 SQVTM and CDR2 ANQGSEA. V shed 4 bases, J shed 0 bases, and the junction held 7 bases outside the gene matches.

CDR3 protein: CASSAASGSSYNEQFF. CDR3 sequence (DNA): TGTGCCAGCAGCGCTGCTAGCGGGAGCTCCTACAATGAGCAGTTCTTC. This rearrangement joins TRBV9 to TRBJ2-1, with TRBD2 identical over 10 bases. This CDR3 is built from 16 residues. With 3 bases clipped from V and 0 bases from J, the junction kept 3 bases outside the gene matches. Per the germline V gene, CDR1 is SGDLS and CDR2 is YYNGEE.

This clone was recorded many times. Here the CDR3 reads CASSSPTVTREQYF. The CDR3 nucleotides are TGTGCCAGCAGTTCCCCGACAGTTACGAGGGAGCAGTACTTC. The chain combines TRBV6-6 with TRBJ2-7; tentative D call: TRBD1 (5 bases). V was shortened by 4 bases and J by 7 bases, with 17 bases between the two germline ends. Per germline, CDR1 MNHNY and CDR2 SVGAGI (reference sequence). CDR3 size: 14 residues.

The chain uses TRBV14 and TRBJ2-7; D remains unclear. Germline V CDR1 and CDR2: SGHDN, FVKESK. The CDR3 length is 13 residues. V lost 1 base, J lost 3 bases, and 7 bases lay in between. The CDR3 region has the DNA TGTGCCAGCAGCCAAGCTAGGATCTACGAGCAGTACTTC. Amino acid sequence: CASSQARIYEQYF.

V usage is TRBV7-2 and J usage is TRBJ2-6; D gene ambiguous. Germline CDR1 and CDR2: SGHTA and FQGNSA. This CDR3 contains 13 residues. V dropped 5 bases and J dropped 3 bases, with 5 bases sitting between them. The CDR3 reads CASSQIGANVLTF. The CDR3 region has the DNA TGTGCCAGCAGCCAGATTGGGGCCAACGTCCTGACTTTC.

J is TRBJ2-2 and V is TRBV11-2; 7 bases align to TRBD1. Germline CDR1 reads SGHAT; CDR2 reads FQNNGV. This CDR3 contains 17 residues. Unmatched junction bases numbered 8, after V lost 1 base and J lost 3 bases. The chain's CDR3 is CASSLVSGGRYTGELFF. The CDR3 coding sequence is TGTGCCAGCAGCTTAGTGTCAGGGGGTCGGTACACCGGGGAGCTGTTTTTT.

V gene TRBV19 combines with J gene TRBJ1-1, with 7 bases matching TRBD1. In germline, CDR1 is LNHDA, CDR2 SQIVND (reference sequence). The trim removed 8 bases at V and 2 bases at J, leaving 14 bases unmatched. This CDR3 is built from 16 residues. The chain's CDR3 is CASLGDRLARNTEAFF. The CDR3, as DNA: TGTGCCAGTCTAGGGGACAGACTTGCCCGAAACACTGAAGCTTTCTTT.

This chain links TRBV5-5 with TRBJ2-3; the D gene is possibly TRBD2 (7 bases). V was shortened by 4 bases and J by 4 bases, with 13 bases between the two germline ends. The CDR3 spans 14 residues. Germline V gene sequence: CDR1 SGHKS, CDR2 YYEKEE (reference sequence). CDR3 sequence reads: CASSRDGGPDTQYF. CDR3 nucleotide sequence: TGTGCCAGCAGCAGGGACGGGGGGCCAGATACGCAGTATTTT.